This TCR beta chain is drawn from a study of cytomegalovirus exposure and HLA in healthy donors. Primers included in the PCR were 60 Vbeta and 13 Jbeta primers. Produced via immunoSEQ multiplex PCR; TCRdb's table is partial and in-frame only. The sample has approximately 150,000 clones; around 70% are singletons. Per germline, CDR1 MGHRA and CDR2 YSYEKL. The CDR3 has 16 residues. V lost 1 base and J lost 2, with 11 bases in between. This TCR derives from a man between 40 and 49 years old in good health and CMV-seronegative. Sequencing was performed on PBMCs. The rearrangement links TRBV4-1 to TRBJ2-2, with a tentative D call TRBD2 (6 bases). CDR3 amino acids: CASSQVLASNTGELFF. The CDR3 DNA reads TGCGCCAGCAGCCAAGTGCTAGCGTCAAACACCGGGGAGCTGTTTTTT.